The rows below give T cell receptor beta chains drawn from one sample of a study of shared clonotypes between healthy human individuals. Clones were read by immunoSEQ multiplex PCR, and TCRdb kept only the in-frame ones, dropping some. There are 180,000 or so clones in the sample; 90% to 95% occur only once, and around 0.067% lies in the top ten. What was sequenced was naive CD4+ T cells sorted from blood. The receptors were sampled from a woman in her 30s in good health. Each CDR3 is given with its conserved first and last residue. D genes are given only for firm matches. Only part of the rows carry a size: once, few, many, or a class if the clone is expanded.

abundance	v_gene	j_gene	d_gene	CDR3aa	CDR3nt
NA	TRBV18	TRBJ2-1	NA	CASSPEGDEQFF	TGTGCCAGCTCACCTGAAGGCGATGAGCAGTTCTTC
NA	TRBV19	TRBJ1-2	NA	CASSTSREDGYTF	TGTGCCAGTAGTACCTCTCGTGAGGACGGCTACACCTTC
NA	TRBV28	TRBJ1-4	NA	CASRSGGEKLFF	TGTGCCAGCAGATCAGGAGGAGAAAAACTGTTTTTT
NA	TRBV9	TRBJ1-3	NA	CASSVGGSVSGNTIYF	TGTGCCAGCAGCGTAGGGGGCAGCGTCTCTGGAAACACCATATATTTT
NA	TRBV27	TRBJ1-2	NA	CASSLPGEGNYGYTF	TGTGCCAGCAGTTTACCAGGGGAGGGTAACTATGGCTACACCTTC
once	TRBV18	TRBJ1-2	TRBD1	CASSPSRGLDGYTF	TGTGCCAGCTCACCGTCCAGGGGGTTGGATGGCTACACCTTC
NA	TRBV10-3	TRBJ1-2	TRBD1	CAISSQQGAINGYTF	TGTGCCATCAGCTCCCAGCAGGGGGCAATCAATGGCTACACCTTC
NA	TRBV28	TRBJ2-3	TRBD2	CASTGTSGIHPPDTQYF	TGTGCCAGCACCGGGACTAGCGGGATTCACCCGCCAGATACGCAGTATTTT
once	TRBV4-1	TRBJ2-3	NA	CASSRTGRTDTQYF	TGCGCCAGCAGCCGAACAGGGAGGACAGATACGCAGTATTTT
NA	TRBV9	TRBJ2-7	NA	CASSEALAGQDEQYF	TGTGCCAGCAGCGAAGCCCTAGCGGGACAGGACGAGCAGTACTTC
NA	TRBV11-2	TRBJ2-7	NA	CASSPASSASSYEQYF	TGTGCCAGCAGCCCAGCATCTAGCGCGTCCTCCTACGAGCAGTACTTC
NA	TRBV30	TRBJ2-1	NA	CAWSSGTKDNEQFF	TGTGCCTGGAGTAGTGGGACAAAGGACAATGAGCAGTTCTTC
NA	TRBV19	TRBJ2-7	NA	CASSPRVGAYEQYF	TGTGCCAGTAGTCCGAGGGTAGGGGCCTACGAGCAGTACTTC
NA	TRBV28	TRBJ2-2	NA	CASSPYFGGANTGELFF	TGTGCCAGCAGTCCATATTTCGGGGGAGCGAACACCGGGGAGCTGTTTTTT
NA	TRBV28	TRBJ2-7	NA	CASSRRGSSYEQYF	TGTGCCAGCAGTCGACGGGGGAGCTCCTACGAGCAGTACTTC
NA	TRBV5-6	TRBJ1-4	NA	CASSWGRATNEKLFF	TGTGCCAGCAGCTGGGGGAGAGCAACTAATGAAAAACTGTTTTTT
NA	TRBV28	TRBJ1-1	TRBD1	CASSSGQSNTEAFF	TGTGCCAGCAGTTCGGGACAGTCGAACACTGAAGCTTTCTTT
NA	TRBV18	TRBJ2-7	TRBD2	CASSSRLGLAGISDELREQYF	TGTGCCAGCTCATCACGCTTAGGCCTAGCGGGAATATCAGATGAACTACGAGAGCAGTACTTC
NA	TRBV6-1	TRBJ2-7	TRBD2	CASSGGLAGRGEQYF	TGTGCCAGCAGTGGTGGACTAGCGGGGCGGGGCGAGCAGTACTTC
few	TRBV28	TRBJ1-5	TRBD1	CASSSTGAYQPQHF	TGTGCCAGCAGTTCCACAGGGGCATATCAGCCCCAGCATTTT
NA	TRBV4-1	TRBJ2-7	NA	CASSQENYSEQYF	TGCGCCAGCAGCCAGGAAAATTATTCCGAGCAGTACTTC
NA	TRBV30	TRBJ1-3	NA	CAWSENSGNTIYF	TGTGCCTGGAGTGAGAACTCTGGAAACACCATATATTTT
NA	TRBV6-6	TRBJ1-5	TRBD1	CASSQGGTGSHQPQHF	TGTGCCAGCAGCCAGGGGGGGACAGGGTCACATCAGCCCCAGCATTTT
NA	TRBV7-9	TRBJ2-7	NA	CASSFGPRRGINEQYF	TGTGCCAGCAGCTTCGGCCCCCGACGGGGGATAAACGAGCAGTACTTC
NA	TRBV19	TRBJ2-7	NA	CASSMATGAEQYF	TGTGCCAGTAGTATGGCGACCGGGGCCGAGCAGTACTTC
NA	TRBV4-2	TRBJ2-7	NA	CASSQELLHSYEQYF	TGTGCCAGCAGCCAAGAACTACTCCACTCCTACGAGCAGTACTTC
NA	TRBV7-2	TRBJ2-5	NA	CASSLVGGNQETQYF	TGTGCCAGCAGCCTCGTCGGGGGAAACCAAGAGACCCAGTACTTC
NA	TRBV6-6	TRBJ1-1	NA	CASSYDRNTEAFF	TGTGCCAGCAGTTACGACAGAAACACTGAAGCTTTCTTT
NA	TRBV7-2	TRBJ2-1	NA	CASSHPYREGEQFF	TGTGCCAGCAGTCATCCTTACAGGGAAGGTGAGCAGTTCTTC
NA	TRBV28	TRBJ2-2	NA	CASKDRNTGELFF	TGTGCCAGCAAGGATCGTAACACCGGGGAGCTGTTTTTT